This TCR beta chain originates from a study of cytomegalovirus exposure and HLA in healthy donors. General study findings and limits: The CMV antigen specificity of a few CMV-associated chains was confirmed through in vitro analysis. The study found most TCR sequences rare, yet found some public TCRs in many donors.

Assay: immunoSEQ multiplex PCR; the TCRdb copy retains only in-frame clones and omits some. The table records about 49,000 clones, roughly 92% of them present only once. To note about this clone: Its antigen is still unknown.

Sequences were obtained from PBMCs. This clonotype was obtained from a man aged 18 to 35 in good health and CMV-seronegative.

DNA of the CDR3: TGTGCCAGCAGCCAGGGGAGAGAGCAGTACTTC. This translates into CASSQGREQYF. V is TRBV13 and J is TRBJ2-7; D possibly corresponds to TRBD1 (6 bases). The length of the CDR3 is 11 residues. V lost 5 bases and J 7 bases, leaving 9 bases between the germline ends. CDR1 is PRHDT, CDR2 FYEKMQ, per germline (reference sequence).